A single sample gave rise to the 15 T cell receptor beta chains below, sequenced in a study of blood T cells in healthy people across ages. Sample-barcoded 5' priming and a J-beta primer mix drove a second PCR of about 7 to 11 cycles. MiXCR, applied by TCRdb to the 5' RACE reads, yields one record per CDR3 protein. This table has some 370,000 distinct CDR3 sequences, 45% to 60% appearing once. The sample comprised blood. Receptors were obtained from a man aged 55 to 69 in good health.

The rearrangement uses TRBV25-1 and TRBJ1-5; TRBD1 is a possible D gene (5 bases). Per the germline V gene, CDR1 is MGHDK and CDR2 is SYGVNS. V was cut by 8 bases and J by 4 bases, with 12 bases left in between. The CDR3 sequence is 13 residues long. The chain's CDR3 is CASADRFNQPQHF. The CDR3 DNA is TGTGCCAGCGCCGACAGATTTAATCAGCCCCAGCATTTT.

The chain recombines TRBV12-3 or TRBV12-4 with TRBJ2-6; 12 bases are a match to TRBD2. This CDR3 contains 20 residues. Unmatched junction bases numbered 12, after V lost 6 bases and J lost 0 bases. The CDR3 nucleotides are TGTGCCAGCAGGGGTCTCATGACTAGCGGGAGAGGCTCTGGGGCCAACGTCCTGACTTTC. Amino acids: CASRGLMTSGRGSGANVLTF.

The chain links TRBV10-3 to TRBJ1-2, with D hard to call. The CDR3 has 12 amino acids. V lost 2 bases to trimming and J lost 3 bases, with 4 bases between them. In germline, CDR1 is ENHRY, CDR2 SYGVKD. CDR3 in DNA: TGTGCCATCAGTGAGGATGACTATGGCTACACCTTC. Its protein product is CAISEDDYGYTF.

The genes are TRBV12-3 or TRBV12-4 and TRBJ2-7; D gene uncertain. The CDR3 covers 14 residues. V lost 8 bases and J lost 2, with 16 bases in between. CDR3 bases: TGTGCCAGCGCCCTCCCGGCTAAACCCTACGAGCAGTACTTC. Its translation is CASALPAKPYEQYF.

CDR3 sequence: CASSLARAGANVLTF. CDR3 DNA: TGCGCCAGCAGCTTGGCCAGGGCTGGGGCCAACGTCCTGACTTTC. The V call is TRBV5-1, the J call TRBJ2-6, with D possibly being TRBD1 (5 bases). This CDR3 has 15 residues. Trimming removed 0 bases at V and 2 bases at J, with 6 bases between. Germline-derived CDR1 and CDR2 are SGHRS and YFSETQ.

This clonotype was counted only a few times. The CDR3 bases are TGTGCCAGCAGTGAGAGGGGGACCGGGTTCTACGAGCAGTACTTC. Translation gives CASSERGTGFYEQYF. This chain joins TRBV6-1 and TRBJ2-7; D might be TRBD1 (6 bases). Germline V gives CDR1 MNHNS, CDR2 SASEGT. This CDR3 has 15 residues. The germline V and J ends were trimmed by 3 bases and 3 bases, with 15 bases remaining between them.

The chain recombines TRBV5-4 with TRBJ2-4; no firm D call. The CDR3 extends over 16 amino acids. CDR1 is SGHNT, CDR2 YYREEE, per germline (reference sequence). Trimming stripped 3 bases from V and 2 bases from J, with 15 bases between. DNA for the CDR3: TGTGCCAGCAGCTCCGAACTATCCTCGCCCAAAAACATTCAGTACTTC. It is translated as CASSSELSSPKNIQYF. Combining the CDR3 with reference TRBV5-4 and TRBJ2-4 gives the whole variable domain ETGVTQSPTHLIKTRGQQVTLRCSSQSGHNTVSWYQQALGQGPQFIFQYYREEENGRGNFPPRFSGLQFPNYSSELNVNALELDDSALYLCASSSELSSPKNIQYFGAGTRLSVL.

The chain joins TRBV20-1 to TRBJ2-7; maybe TRBD2 (5 bases). CDR1 and CDR2 (germline): DFQATT, SNEGSKA (reference sequence). Trimming cost V 4 bases and J 0 bases, with 13 bases left between them. The CDR3 covers 14 residues. In DNA form, the CDR3 reads TGCAGTGCTATGGCTAGCTCGAGCTCCTACGAGCAGTACTTC. Translating gives CSAMASSSSYEQYF.

This clonotype was seen a handful of times. This rearrangement joins TRBV7-9 to TRBJ1-2, with 7 bases aligning to TRBD1. The germline CDR1 and CDR2 sequences are SEHNR and FQNEAQ (reference sequence). The ends lost 3 bases at V and 5 bases at J; junction bases unmatched: 3. There are 13 residues in the CDR3. CDR3 coding DNA: TGTGCCAGCAGCTTCAGGGGGGGGTATGGCTACACCTTC. This codes for CASSFRGGYGYTF.

This clonotype appeared once. The genes are TRBV14 and TRBJ2-7; unclear D gene. Germline assignment: CDR1 SGHDN and CDR2 FVKESK. The CDR3 spans 16 residues. Trimming removed 0 bases from V and 6 bases from J, with 18 bases in between. The CDR3 spells CASSQDWVSHRAEQYF. The CDR3 DNA sequence: TGTGCCAGCAGCCAAGATTGGGTCAGCCATAGAGCCGAGCAGTACTTC.

The chain recombines TRBV9 with TRBJ1-2, with 8 bases lining up with TRBD1. CDR3 length equals 15 residues. V trimming: 0 bases; J trimming: 4 bases; junction bases outside the gene matches: 5. Germline-derived CDR1 and CDR2 are SGDLS and YYNGEE. CDR3 coding DNA: TGTGCCAGCAGCGTAGGACAGGGGTCCTCCTATGGCTACACCTTC. It encodes CASSVGQGSSYGYTF.

The CDR3 region has the DNA TGCGCCAGCAGCTCGGGGGGGGCCTCCTATAATTCACCCCTCCACTTT. It encodes CASSSGGASYNSPLHF. The chain carries TRBV5-1 and TRBJ1-6, with D possibly TRBD1 on 6 matching bases. This CDR3 is 16 amino acids long. Germline V CDR1 and CDR2: SGHRS, YFSETQ. V was trimmed by 3 bases and J by 0 bases, leaving 10 bases between them.

The V gene is TRBV19, the J gene TRBJ1-2; a possible D gene is TRBD1 (6 bases). CDR1 is LNHDA, CDR2 SQIVND, per germline (reference sequence). CDR3 length: 14 amino acids. V lost 3 bases and J lost 4, with 12 bases in between. CDR3 nucleotide sequence: TGTGCCAGTAGTATGTTGGACAGATTCTATGGCTACACCTTC. Protein: CASSMLDRFYGYTF.

This clonotype was seen once. The chain is built from TRBV6-2 or TRBV6-3 and TRBJ2-7, with TRBD2 identical over 7 bases. The junction had 13 bases not matched to a gene; V was cut back by 2 bases and J by 3 bases. Looked up from germline, CDR1 is MNHEY and CDR2 is SVGEGT. This CDR3 contains 17 residues. In DNA form, the CDR3 reads TGTGCCAGCAGTTACGGGCCTAGCGGACACCTTCTCTACGAGCAGTACTTC. Residues: CASSYGPSGHLLYEQYF.

The chain combines TRBV18 with TRBJ2-1; a possible D gene is TRBD1 (6 bases). Matching the DNA end better, TRBJ2-7 makes the J call doubtful. The germline gives CDR1 KGHSH, CDR2 LQKENI. The CDR3 spans 16 residues. CDR3 amino acids: CASSYQSQGIYNEQYF. CDR3 nucleotide sequence: TGTGCCAGCTCATACCAATCCCAGGGGATCTACAATGAGCAGTACTTC.